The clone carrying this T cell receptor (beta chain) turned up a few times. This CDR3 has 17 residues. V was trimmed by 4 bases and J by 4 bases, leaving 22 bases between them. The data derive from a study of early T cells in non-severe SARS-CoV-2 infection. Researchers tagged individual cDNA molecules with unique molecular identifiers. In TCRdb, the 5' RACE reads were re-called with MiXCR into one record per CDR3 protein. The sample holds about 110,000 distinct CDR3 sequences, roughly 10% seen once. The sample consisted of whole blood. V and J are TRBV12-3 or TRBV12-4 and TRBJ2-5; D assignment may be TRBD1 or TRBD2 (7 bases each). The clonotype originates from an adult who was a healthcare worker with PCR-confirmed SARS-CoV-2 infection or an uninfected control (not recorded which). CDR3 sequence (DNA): TGTGCCAGCAGTTCCCCTCCCCTCGACAGGGAGGGAGAGACCCAGTACTTC. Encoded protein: CASSSPPLDREGETQYF.